This T cell receptor beta chain comes out of a study of OX40 agonist ivuxolimab in advanced cancers. The CDR3 length is 14 residues. The germline V gene has CDR1 SGHRS and CDR2 YFSETQ. Generated by immunoSEQ multiplex PCR, the TCRdb table keeps only in-frame clones and is missing some. Found here are approximately 52,000 clones, about 82% of them singletons; the top ten hold under 5%. About this clone: Antigen specificity is unknown. At one end the junction does not follow the germline gene, possibly because of a read error.

Overall study findings and caveats: Also showing low normalized T-cell clonal expansion were some of the nonresponders.

The sequence derives from an adult with an advanced solid tumor such as melanoma, head and neck, liver or kidney cancer. The sequencing here drew on CD4+ or CD8+ T cells sorted from blood, taken in a trial of the OX40 agonist ivuxolimab. The rearrangement uses TRBV5-1 and TRBJ2-3; TRBD2 matches at 8 bases. CDR3 DNA sequence: TGTGCCAGCACCCCACCGGGGGGGCCAGGGACGCAGTATTTT. Its translation is CASTPPGGPGTQYF.